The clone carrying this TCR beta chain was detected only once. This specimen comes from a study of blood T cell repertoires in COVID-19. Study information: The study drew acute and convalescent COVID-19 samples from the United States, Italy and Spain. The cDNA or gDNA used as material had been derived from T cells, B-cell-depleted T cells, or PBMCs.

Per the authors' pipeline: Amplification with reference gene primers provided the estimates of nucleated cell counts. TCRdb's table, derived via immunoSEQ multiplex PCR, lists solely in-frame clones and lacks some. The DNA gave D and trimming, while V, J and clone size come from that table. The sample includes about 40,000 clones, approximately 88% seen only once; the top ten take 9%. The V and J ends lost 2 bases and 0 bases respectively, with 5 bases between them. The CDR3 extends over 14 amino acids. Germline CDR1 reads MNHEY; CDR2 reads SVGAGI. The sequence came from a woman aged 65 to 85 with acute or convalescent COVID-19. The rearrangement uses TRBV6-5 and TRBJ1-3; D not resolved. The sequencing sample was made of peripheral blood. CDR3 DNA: TGTGCCAGCAGTTACGAGGGCTCTGGAAACACCATATATTTT. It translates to CASSYEGSGNTIYF.